This T cell receptor beta chain was identified during a study of CD8+ T cells in alopecia areata. This clone occurred a few times. Treatment reported: oral pan-JAK inhibitor, 5-10 mg twice daily. Germline CDR1 is SQVTM and CDR2 is ANQGSEA. V lost 4 bases, J lost 4 bases, and 8 bases lay in between. There are 11 residues in the CDR3. In each case, RNA was isolated and then reverse transcribed into cDNA as the sequencing template. Generated by immunoSEQ multiplex PCR, the TCRdb table keeps only in-frame clones and is missing some. The repertoire holds under 200,000 clones, with 55% to 75% as singletons. The receptor's source is a human donor with alopecia areata. The chain links TRBV29-1 to TRBJ2-7; D is ambiguous. The sample here was CD4+ T cells sorted from blood, taken at week 24, from a patient treated with tofacitinib. For the CDR3, the DNA is TGCAGCGTTGTCACAAATTACGAGCAGTACTTC. As protein: CSVVTNYEQYF.